Below are 14 T cell receptor beta chains sequenced from a single sample in a study of PD-L1 blockade in urothelial cancer. Generated by immunoSEQ multiplex PCR, the TCRdb table keeps only in-frame clones and is missing some. Seen here are about 71,000 clones, 85% to 90% observed once, and the top ten hold around 3.5%. The sequencing used PBMCs, collected around atezolizumab (anti-PD-L1) treatment. The receptors derive from a man in his sixties with urothelial cancer.

The genes are TRBV5-1 and TRBJ2-1; 8 nucleotides match TRBD2. CDR1 is SGHRS and CDR2 is YFSETQ in the germline V gene. There are 16 residues in the CDR3. V was clipped by 4 bases and J by 3 bases; unmatched bases: 9. The CDR3 sequence: CASSPDSSGYYNEQFF. The CDR3 coding sequence is TGCGCCAGCAGCCCGGATTCTAGCGGGTACTACAATGAGCAGTTCTTC.

This chain links TRBV30 with TRBJ1-5; D is undetermined. Trimming stripped 4 bases from V and 0 bases from J, with 10 bases between. Per germline, CDR1 GTSNPN and CDR2 SVGIG (reference sequence). The CDR3 runs 14 residues. CDR3 in amino acids: CAWNLAYSNQPQHF. The CDR3 DNA sequence: TGTGCCTGGAACCTAGCCTATAGCAATCAGCCCCAGCATTTT.

The chain links TRBV10-3 to TRBJ2-5, with D possibly matching TRBD1 (6 bases). Trimming removed 10 bases at V and 1 base at J, with 10 bases between. Germline lookup yields CDR1 ENHRY and CDR2 SYGVKD. CDR3 length equals 12 residues. The CDR3, as DNA: TGTGCCAGTAGAGGGGGCCAAGAGACCCAGTACTTC. Protein product: CASRGGQETQYF.

The chain employs TRBV9 and TRBJ2-5, with 9 bases fitting TRBD1. The germline gives CDR1 SGDLS, CDR2 YYNGEE. CDR3 length equals 16 residues. Unmatched junction bases numbered 11, after V lost 4 bases and J lost 4 bases. The CDR3 here is CASSPGDRAVGETQYF. The CDR3 DNA is TGTGCCAGCAGCCCAGGGGACAGGGCAGTTGGAGAGACCCAGTACTTC.

The chain has TRBV28 and TRBJ2-7, with D hard to call. V shed 6 bases and J shed 3 bases, with 18 bases lying between them. Germline assignment: CDR1 MDHEN and CDR2 SYDVKM. The CDR3 has 15 residues. The CDR3 region is CASRPSSGHGYEQYF. The CDR3 bases are TGTGCCAGCAGGCCTTCGTCGGGTCACGGCTACGAGCAGTACTTC.

In this sample, this clone turned up a few times. The chain links TRBV7-2 to TRBJ2-3; 9 positions agree with TRBD1. CDR1 SGHTA and CDR2 FQGNSA come from the germline V gene. J was trimmed by 4 bases and V by 6 bases; bases with no gene match: 2. The CDR3 consists of 13 residues. The CDR3 DNA reads TGTGCCAGCAGGACAGGGGGGTCAGATACGCAGTATTTT. Protein: CASRTGGSDTQYF.

The chain recombines TRBV10-1 with TRBJ2-5; 10 positions match TRBD2. CDR3 length equals 14 residues. V trimming: 3 bases; J trimming: 5 bases; junction bases outside the gene matches: 3. Germline CDR1 is WNHNN and CDR2 is SYGVQD (reference sequence). The chain's CDR3 is CASSEASGSETQYF. In DNA form, the CDR3 reads TGCGCCAGCAGTGAAGCTAGCGGGAGTGAGACCCAGTACTTC.

This clone came up a few times. This chain links TRBV9 with TRBJ1-2; D is uncertain. V lost 2 bases and J 3 bases, leaving 14 bases between the germline ends. The V gene's germline CDR1 is SGDLS and CDR2 YYNGEE. CDR3 size: 15 residues. The CDR3: CASSVYSLQDYGYTF. CDR3 DNA sequence: TGTGCCAGCAGCGTCTACTCCCTCCAGGACTATGGCTACACCTTC.

The chain links TRBV7-9 to TRBJ1-1; TRBD1 might be the D (6 bases). The CDR3 is 14 amino acids. CDR1 and CDR2 (germline): SEHNR, FQNEAQ (reference sequence). V was clipped by 5 bases and J by 5 bases, with 15 bases between them. DNA of the CDR3: TGTGCCAGCAGCCAAAATAGGGGGGGGACTGAAGCTTTCTTT. Its translation is CASSQNRGGTEAFF.

The rearrangement joins TRBV28 to TRBJ1-2, with 7 bases fitting TRBD1. J was trimmed by 5 bases and V by 5 bases; bases with no gene match: 8. Germline V CDR1 and CDR2: MDHEN, SYDVKM. CDR3 size: 14 residues. This CDR3 is CASSPVRTGYGYTF. The CDR3 region has the DNA TGTGCCAGCAGTCCAGTCCGGACAGGATATGGCTACACCTTC.

The rearrangement uses TRBV28 and TRBJ1-1; D not certain. The CDR3 spans 13 residues. Germline V gene lookup returns CDR1 MDHEN and CDR2 SYDVKM. V gave up 4 bases and J gave up 2 bases, with 8 bases separating them. The CDR3 DNA is TGTGCCAGCAGTTCACACGATAACACTGAAGCTTTCTTT. This codes for CASSSHDNTEAFF.

This clone was counted between two and nine times. The chain links TRBV7-9 to TRBJ2-5, with a weak D call TRBD1 (5 bases). Germline lookup yields CDR1 SEHNR and CDR2 FQNEAQ (reference sequence). Deletions cut 10 bases from V and 5 bases from J, with 17 bases between. CDR3 length: 13 residues. CDR3 region: CAIAAGNGETQYF. DNA of the CDR3: TGTGCCATCGCCGCAGGGAACGGGGAGACCCAGTACTTC.

The rearrangement links TRBV27 to TRBJ2-3; no definite D call. CDR3 length equals 12 residues. Germline CDR1 MNHEY, CDR2 SMNVEV (reference sequence). Trimming took off 3 bases at V and 8 bases at J, with 9 bases between the two ends. CDR3 coding DNA: TGTGCCAGCAGTTTCCAGGATGGTACGCAGTATTTT. Amino acids: CASSFQDGTQYF.

This clone was picked up one time. The J gene is TRBJ1-2, the V gene TRBV5-6; D gene uncertain. The CDR3 extends over 14 amino acids. V lost 1 base, J lost 5 bases, and 12 bases lay in between. In germline, CDR1 is SGHDT, CDR2 YYEEEE. The CDR3 region has the DNA TGTGCCAGCAGCTTGCCAGGTCGCAATTATGGCTACACCTTC. Translating it yields CASSLPGRNYGYTF.